This T cell receptor beta chain was identified in a study of blood T cell repertoires in COVID-19. Background on the study: COVID-19 samples, acute and convalescent, were from the United States, Italy and Spain. The cDNA or gDNA used as material had been derived from T cells, B-cell-depleted T cells, or PBMCs.

Germline CDR1 SGHKS, CDR2 YYEKEE (reference sequence). Trimming took off 4 bases at V and 0 bases at J, with 19 bases between the two ends. There are 18 residues in the CDR3. In the study's own analysis: Reference gene primer amplification gave nucleated cell count estimates. TCRdb's copy holds only in-frame clones and misses some; the assay was immunoSEQ multiplex PCR. V and J calls and clone size are copied from that table; D and trimming were computed from the DNA. The table records fewer than 200,000 clones, roughly 85% of them present only once. This clonotype originated in an older woman with acute or convalescent COVID-19. The specimen was peripheral blood. J is TRBJ1-4 and V is TRBV5-5, with a possible D match to TRBD1 (5 bases). The DNA for the CDR3 is TGTGCCAGCAGCCTGGACAATTACCAACAGGCAACTAATGAAAAACTGTTTTTT. It encodes CASSLDNYQQATNEKLFF.